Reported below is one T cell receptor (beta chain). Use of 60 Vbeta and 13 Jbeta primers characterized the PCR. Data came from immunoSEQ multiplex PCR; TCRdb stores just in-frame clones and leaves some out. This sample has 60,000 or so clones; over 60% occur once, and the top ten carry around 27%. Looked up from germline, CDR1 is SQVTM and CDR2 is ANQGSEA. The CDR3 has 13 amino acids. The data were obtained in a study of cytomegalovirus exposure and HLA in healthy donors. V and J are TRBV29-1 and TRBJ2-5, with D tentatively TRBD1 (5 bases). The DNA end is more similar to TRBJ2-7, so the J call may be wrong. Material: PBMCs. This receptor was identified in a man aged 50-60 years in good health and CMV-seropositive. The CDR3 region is CSVGQIGGYEQYF. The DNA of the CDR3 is TGCAGCGTTGGACAGATCGGCGGCTACGAGCAGTACTTC.